This TCR beta chain was observed in a study of T cell repertoires in cytomegalovirus infection. Study-level points and caveats: People with CMV and the relevant HLA were identified by cumulative public TCR beta family frequency. CMV-specific TCR beta clonotypes restricted by HLA-C were the ones dominating the ex vivo response.

About this clonotype itself: Its specificity is unknown.

TCRdb reprocessed the reads with MiXCR, giving one entry per CDR3 protein. The sample lists around 530,000 distinct CDR3 sequences; approximately 26% were seen once. Germline V gene data show CDR1 as SQVTM and CDR2 as ANQGSEA. Trimming took 4 bases from V and 4 from J, leaving 14 bases between them. CDR3 length equals 14 residues. The sample was PBMCs. The rearrangement links TRBV29-1 to TRBJ1-5; D might be TRBD1 (5 bases). This clonotype was sampled from a human donor in good health (CMV status not recorded). Some clones in this sample may be carry-over from other donors' samples. CDR3 in amino acids: CSVGGGGLNQPQHF. CDR3 in DNA: TGCAGCGTTGGTGGGGGTGGCCTAAATCAGCCCCAGCATTTT.